The clone carrying this T cell receptor beta chain was seen a few times. CDR3 size: 13 residues. V lost 0 bases, J lost 5 bases, and 9 bases lay in between. Germline-derived CDR1 and CDR2 are SGHDT and YYEEEE. The sample originates from a study of identical twins. It was template switching that added a universal primer site, and there were unique molecular identifiers on the cDNA. TCRdb re-called the 5' RACE reads with MiXCR, one entry per CDR3 protein. The table records fewer than 250,000 distinct CDR3 sequences, 7% of them present only once. Among all donors, each was a healthy Caucasian. The data also belong to a second study, concerning yellow fever vaccine responses in identical twins.

The V call is TRBV5-6, the J call TRBJ2-7; possible D gene TRBD2, 5 bases. Specimen: memory (CD45RO+) T cells sorted from blood. This sequence was found in a woman younger than 30 in good health. The CDR3 region has the DNA TGTGCCAGCAGCTTGGACTCGGGGAACGAGCAGTACTTC. Its protein product is CASSLDSGNEQYF.